This paragraph covers one T cell receptor (beta chain) sequence. This clonotype was observed many times. This receptor's antigen is unknown. Nothing much larger sits one base from this clone, and base qualities are not available. Per the publication, the treatment or condition label means: live attenuated yellow fever vaccine strain. A standard Ficoll-Paque protocol was used to isolate PBMCs from peripheral blood. Dynabeads CD4 and CD8 positive selection kits were used to isolate the CD4 and CD8 T-cell fractions. TriZol was used to extract RNA from bulk PBMCs, CD4 and CD8 fractions, and dextramer-positive and dextramer-negative fractions. This sample was included in a study of T cells after yellow fever vaccination (dated by TCRdb to 2018 to 2020). At the level of the whole study: Libraries from fractions with low cell numbers were prepared with the SMART-Seq v4 Ultra Low Input RNA kit. Two healthy male donors made up the cohort, one aged 18 to 30 years and the other aged 30 to 40 years. To track T-cell clones before and after primary and booster YFV17D yellow fever vaccination, bulk TCR alpha and beta repertoires were sequenced longitudinally. Blood samples were taken at several timepoints before and after primary and secondary immunization, and bulk PBMC replicates and cell subsets were isolated. The paper as a whole reports these results and caveats: Most clones expanded after primary vaccination were re-detected after the booster (approximately 95% of CD4 and around 88% of CD8), suggesting broad memory maintenance. Compared with the primary T-cell response, the secondary T-cell response was weaker but faster, peaking on day 5 rather than day 15. The study included only a couple of donors, which limits how far the findings can be generalized. A small share of clonotypes occurred in both CD4 and CD8 compartments, likely arising from convergent recombination. Computational filtering was needed because FACS-sorted repertoires could contain abundant contaminating clonotypes from the bulk population.

TCR cDNA was synthesized by 5'RACE template switching, which introduced a universal primer site and unique molecular identifiers. cDNA synthesis was primed from both the TCR alpha and TCR beta constant segments. Libraries were amplified in two PCR steps, with sample barcodes and sequencing adapters added in the second step. Sequencing of libraries was done on Illumina HiSeq 2500 (2x100 bp) or NovaSeq (2x150 bp). Concerning the study's data processing: MIGEC was used to demultiplex reads and collapse the reads into UMI consensus sequences, and MiXCR was used for V(D)J alignment. Using edgeR on replicate PBMC samples, clonotypes were called vaccine-responding if FDR was below 0.01 and the log2 fold change was above 5 up to day 15. Bulk clonotypes were assigned CD4 or CD8 identity according to which sequenced CD4 or CD8 repertoire held them at higher abundance. The public reads were reprocessed in TCRdb via fastp at Q25 and MiXCR, keeping in-frame beta chains. A single entry per CDR3 protein holds the most common genes and DNA from its merged rows. TCRdb, rather than the study authors, made the V and J calls. This sample holds around 63,000 distinct CDR3 sequences; 6% to 7.5% were observed only once. In total, the top ten clones hold about 40% of the sample.

The starting material was CD8+ T cells sorted from PBMCs, obtained 15 days after the yellow fever booster vaccination. This sequence originates from a man aged 30 to 39 who received the YFV17D yellow fever vaccine.

For the CDR3, the sequence is CASSRTSGGKYF. In nucleotides, the sequence is TGTGCCAGCAGTAGGACTAGCGGGGGCAAGTACTTC. The chain couples TRBV12-3 or TRBV12-4 to TRBJ2-5; the junction holds 13 bases that match TRBD2. From V the trimming removes 5 bases and from J it removes 12 bases, while the gene matches leave 3 bases of the junction unaccounted for. The CDR3 runs 12 residues from the cysteine to the phenylalanine. The only DNA kept is the CDR3, 36 bases in frame from the first base.